The sequence of this TCR beta chain was determined in a study of cytomegalovirus exposure and HLA in healthy donors. The V gene lost 6 bases and the J gene lost 0 bases, with 14 bases spanning the gap. Per germline, CDR1 SNHLY and CDR2 FYNNEI. The CDR3 extends over 15 amino acids. General observations from the study: Rare TCR sequences dominated, though some public TCRs recurred in many donors. Reported findings show TCR beta sequences accurately forecast HLA-A and HLA-B alleles in most subjects. Immune exposure information comprised only CMV serostatus.

Participants comprised healthy donors of bone marrow. The primer mix had 60 Vbeta and 13 Jbeta primers. Repertoires were generated with immunoSEQ multiplex PCR, while TCRdb's copy carries only in-frame clones and drops some. The repertoire holds 100,000 or so clones, with approximately 63% as singletons. On this clone: Its antigen is not known.

The TCR comes from a woman aged 30 to 39 in good health and CMV-seronegative. The chain joins TRBV2 to TRBJ1-1, with D maybe TRBD1 (6 bases). Sequences were obtained from PBMCs. The CDR3 loop is CASSRTESMNTEAFF. As DNA, the CDR3 is TGTGCCAGCAGCCGGACAGAATCCATGAACACTGAAGCTTTCTTT.